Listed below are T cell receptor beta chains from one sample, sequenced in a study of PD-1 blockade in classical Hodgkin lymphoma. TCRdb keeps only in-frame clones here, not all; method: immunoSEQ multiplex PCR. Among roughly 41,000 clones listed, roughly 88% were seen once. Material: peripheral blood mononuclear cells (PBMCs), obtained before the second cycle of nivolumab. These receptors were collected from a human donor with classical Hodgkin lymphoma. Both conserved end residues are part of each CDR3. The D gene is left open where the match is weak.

cdr3_nt: TGTGCCAGCTCACCACCCTCAGGTTGGTCCACTGAAGCTTTCTTT
cdr3_aa: CASSPPSGWSTEAFF
d_call: NA
j_call: TRBJ1-1
v_call: TRBV18

cdr3_nt: TGTGCCAGCAGCTTTCGGCCCCTGAGCAATCAGCCCCAGCATTTT
cdr3_aa: CASSFRPLSNQPQHF
d_call: NA
j_call: TRBJ1-5
v_call: TRBV5-8

cdr3_nt: TGTGCCAGCAGTTACGGGCGACACACTGAAGCTTTCTTT
cdr3_aa: CASSYGRHTEAFF
d_call: NA
j_call: TRBJ1-1
v_call: TRBV6-5

cdr3_nt: TGCGCCAGCAGCCCCACTAGCGGGAGTTTACATACGCAGTATTTT
cdr3_aa: CASSPTSGSLHTQYF
d_call: TRBD2
j_call: TRBJ2-3
v_call: TRBV5-1

cdr3_nt: TGTGCCAGCAGCAACGTCCCCGGCATGAACACTGAAGCTTTCTTT
cdr3_aa: CASSNVPGMNTEAFF
d_call: NA
j_call: TRBJ1-1
v_call: TRBV5-4

cdr3_nt: TGCAGTGCGGGACAGGGCCACGAGCAGTACTTC
cdr3_aa: CSAGQGHEQYF
d_call: TRBD1
j_call: TRBJ2-7
v_call: TRBV20-1

cdr3_nt: TGCAGCGTTCATATTCTCCCACAGTCAAAACTGTTTTTT
cdr3_aa: CSVHILPQSKLFF
d_call: NA
j_call: TRBJ1-4
v_call: TRBV29-1

cdr3_nt: TGTGCCAGCAGTTTTTCACCGGGACAGGGTATGAACACTGAAGCTTTCTTT
cdr3_aa: CASSFSPGQGMNTEAFF
d_call: TRBD1
j_call: TRBJ1-1
v_call: TRBV27

cdr3_nt: TGCGCCAGCAGTGGGGGAAAGAATGAGCAGTTCTTC
cdr3_aa: CASSGGKNEQFF
d_call: NA
j_call: TRBJ2-1
v_call: TRBV10-1

cdr3_nt: TGCGCCAGCAGTCGCACAGATACGCAGTATTTT
cdr3_aa: CASSRTDTQYF
d_call: NA
j_call: TRBJ2-3
v_call: TRBV10-1

cdr3_nt: TGTGCCAGTAGTATAACGGCAGCCTATGGCTACACCTTC
cdr3_aa: CASSITAAYGYTF
d_call: NA
j_call: TRBJ1-2
v_call: TRBV19

cdr3_nt: TGTGCCAGCAGTGAAATAGGGGCAACTAATGAAAAACTGTTTTTT
cdr3_aa: CASSEIGATNEKLFF
d_call: NA
j_call: TRBJ1-4
v_call: TRBV2

cdr3_nt: TGTGCCAGCTCACCCGACAGGGGGCCCCGACTAGCGGGAAGGAGCTCCTACGAGCAGTACTTC
cdr3_aa: CASSPDRGPRLAGRSSYEQYF
d_call: NA
j_call: TRBJ2-7
v_call: TRBV18

cdr3_nt: TGTGCCAGCAGCGAAGGGGGTAGCGGGAGCTACAATGAGCAGTTCTTC
cdr3_aa: CASSEGGSGSYNEQFF
d_call: TRBD2
j_call: TRBJ2-1
v_call: TRBV7-3

cdr3_nt: TGTGCCAGCAGCGCCGAGGTCCTAGCGGTTCCACATTACGAGCAGTACTTC
cdr3_aa: CASSAEVLAVPHYEQYF
d_call: TRBD2
j_call: TRBJ2-7
v_call: TRBV9

cdr3_nt: TGTGCCTGGAGGGTTTACCCCTCCTACAATGAGCAGTTCTTC
cdr3_aa: CAWRVYPSYNEQFF
d_call: NA
j_call: TRBJ2-1
v_call: TRBV30

cdr3_nt: TGTGCCAGCAGTTCCGTCGGGCTGCCCCGCGAGACCCAGTACTTC
cdr3_aa: CASSSVGLPRETQYF
d_call: NA
j_call: TRBJ2-5
v_call: TRBV6-1

cdr3_nt: TGTGCCAGCAGTTGGACTAGCGGGACCTACGAGCAGTACTTC
cdr3_aa: CASSWTSGTYEQYF
d_call: TRBD2
j_call: TRBJ2-7
v_call: TRBV6-6

cdr3_nt: TGTGCCACCAGCAGAGTAGTCCCCTCCTACAATGAGCAGTTCTTC
cdr3_aa: CATSRVVPSYNEQFF
d_call: NA
j_call: TRBJ2-1
v_call: TRBV15

cdr3_nt: TGTGCCAGCAGCTTAGTCCCGGACAGCTATATGAACACTGAAGCTTTCTTT
cdr3_aa: CASSLVPDSYMNTEAFF
d_call: NA
j_call: TRBJ1-1
v_call: TRBV11-3

cdr3_nt: TGCGCCAGCAGCCAAGCCATCCATCAGCCCCAGCATTTT
cdr3_aa: CASSQAIHQPQHF
d_call: NA
j_call: TRBJ1-5
v_call: TRBV4-1

cdr3_nt: TGTGCCATCCAGGAGGGAACTAATGAAAAACTGTTTTTT
cdr3_aa: CAIQEGTNEKLFF
d_call: NA
j_call: TRBJ1-4
v_call: TRBV28